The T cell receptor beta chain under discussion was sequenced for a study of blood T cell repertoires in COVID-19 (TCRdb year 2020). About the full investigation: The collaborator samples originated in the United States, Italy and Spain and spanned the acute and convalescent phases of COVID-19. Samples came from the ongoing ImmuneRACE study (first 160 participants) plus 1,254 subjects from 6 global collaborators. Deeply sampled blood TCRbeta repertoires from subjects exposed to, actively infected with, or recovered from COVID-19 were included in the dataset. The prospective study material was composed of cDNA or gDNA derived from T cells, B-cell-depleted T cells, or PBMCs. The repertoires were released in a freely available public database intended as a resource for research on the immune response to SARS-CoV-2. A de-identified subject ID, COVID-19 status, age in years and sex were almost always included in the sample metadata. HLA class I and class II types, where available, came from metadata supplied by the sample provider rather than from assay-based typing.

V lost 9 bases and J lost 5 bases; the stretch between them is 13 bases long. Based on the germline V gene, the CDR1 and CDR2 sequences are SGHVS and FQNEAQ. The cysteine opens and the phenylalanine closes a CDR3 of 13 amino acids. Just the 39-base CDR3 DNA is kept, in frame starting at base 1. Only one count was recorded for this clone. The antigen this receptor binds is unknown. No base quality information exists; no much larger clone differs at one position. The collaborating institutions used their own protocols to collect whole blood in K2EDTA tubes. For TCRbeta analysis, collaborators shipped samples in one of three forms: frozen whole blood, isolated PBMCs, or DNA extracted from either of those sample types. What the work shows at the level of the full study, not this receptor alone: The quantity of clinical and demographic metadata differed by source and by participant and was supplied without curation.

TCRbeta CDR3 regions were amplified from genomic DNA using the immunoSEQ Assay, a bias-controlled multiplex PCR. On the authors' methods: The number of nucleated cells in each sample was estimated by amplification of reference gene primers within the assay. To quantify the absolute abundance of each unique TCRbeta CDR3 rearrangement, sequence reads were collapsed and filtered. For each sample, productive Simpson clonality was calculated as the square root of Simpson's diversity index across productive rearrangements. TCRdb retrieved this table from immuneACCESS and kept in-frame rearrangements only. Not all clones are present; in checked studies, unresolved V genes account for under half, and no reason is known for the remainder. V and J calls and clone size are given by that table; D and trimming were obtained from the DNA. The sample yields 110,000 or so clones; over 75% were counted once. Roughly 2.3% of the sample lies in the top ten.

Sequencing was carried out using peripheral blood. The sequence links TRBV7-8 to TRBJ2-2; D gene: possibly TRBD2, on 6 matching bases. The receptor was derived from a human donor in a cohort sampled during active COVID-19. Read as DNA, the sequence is TGTGCCAGGTCTAGCGAGTGGACCGGGGAGCTGTTTTTT. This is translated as CARSSEWTGELFF.